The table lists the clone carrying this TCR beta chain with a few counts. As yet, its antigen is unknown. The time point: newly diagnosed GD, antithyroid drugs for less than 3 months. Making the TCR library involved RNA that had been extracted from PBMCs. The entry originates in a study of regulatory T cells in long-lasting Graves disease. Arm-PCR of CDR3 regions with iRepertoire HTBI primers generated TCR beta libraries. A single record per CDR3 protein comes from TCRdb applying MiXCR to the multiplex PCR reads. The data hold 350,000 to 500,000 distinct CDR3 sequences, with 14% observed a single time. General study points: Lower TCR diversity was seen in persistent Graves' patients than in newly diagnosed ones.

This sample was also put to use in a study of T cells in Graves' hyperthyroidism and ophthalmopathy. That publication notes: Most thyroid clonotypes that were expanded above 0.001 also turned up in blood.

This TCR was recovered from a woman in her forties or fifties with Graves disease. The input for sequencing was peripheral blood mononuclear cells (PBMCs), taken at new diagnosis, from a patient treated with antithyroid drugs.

The CDR3 protein is CASSYSAGLGTEAFF. The CDR3 DNA follows: TGTGCCAGCAGTTACTCGGCTGGGCTGGGCACTGAAGCTTTCTTT. The gene calls are TRBV6-5 and TRBJ1-1; D remains ambiguous. Germline values: CDR1 MNHEY, CDR2 SVGAGI. The CDR3 is 15 residues long. Trimming took off 0 bases at V and 4 bases at J, with 12 bases between the two ends.